The 32 T cell receptor beta chains reported below all come from one sample, sequenced in a study of early stage breast cancer tumors. Method: immunoSEQ multiplex PCR; TCRdb's copy keeps in-frame clones and lacks some. This sample yields approximately 5,000 clones, of which around 60% are seen a single time; less than 25% belongs to the top ten. The specimen sequenced was breast tumor tissue. These receptors were taken from a person aged 45-60 years with breast cancer.

The chain carries TRBV5-3 and TRBJ2-2; D remains unclear. TRBV5-3 is placed among ORFs of uncertain function. Deletions cut 0 bases from V and 7 bases from J, with 7 bases between. The CDR3 has 13 amino acids. The CDR3 here is CARSLGLVGELFF. CDR3 nucleotides: TGTGCCAGAAGCTTGGGGCTCGTCGGGGAGCTGTTTTTT.

V usage is TRBV4-3 and J usage is TRBJ2-3, with D maybe TRBD2 (6 bases). V dropped 2 bases and J dropped 6 bases, with 12 bases sitting between them. CDR1 and CDR2 (germline): LGHNA, YSLEER. The CDR3 sequence is 14 residues long. The CDR3 DNA follows: TGCGCCAGCAGCCAACCGGGACTTCCCGATACGCAGTATTTT. This gives the protein CASSQPGLPDTQYF.

This chain links TRBV10-3 with TRBJ1-1, with D maybe TRBD1 (6 bases). The CDR3 loop spans 20 amino acids. Germline V CDR1 and CDR2: ENHRY, SYGVKD. Between the trimmed V and J ends, which lost 0 bases and 0 bases, there was a span of 23 bases. The CDR3 bases are TGTGCCATCAGTGAGTCGATGGGGGGCGCTTATGGGGGCATGAACACTGAAGCTTTCTTT. Its translation: CAISESMGGAYGGMNTEAFF.

The V and J genes are TRBV7-2 and TRBJ2-3, with TRBD1 as a possible D gene (6 bases). Germline loops: CDR1 SGHTA, CDR2 FQGNSA. The CDR3 is 15 residues long. Deletions cut 3 bases from V and 4 bases from J, with 14 bases between. The CDR3 DNA reads as TGTGCCAGCAGCTTGGGCGAGGGGGTCCCAGATACGCAGTATTTT. Amino acids: CASSLGEGVPDTQYF.

The chain joins TRBV13 to TRBJ2-5, with D possibly called TRBD1 or TRBD2 (5 bases each). V was shortened by 0 bases and J by 4 bases, with 15 bases between the two germline ends. The CDR3 runs to 16 residues. Germline V gene lookup returns CDR1 PRHDT and CDR2 FYEKMQ (reference sequence). This chain's CDR3 is CASSLGQGELGETQYF. CDR3 DNA sequence: TGTGCCAGCAGCTTAGGCCAGGGAGAATTAGGAGAGACCCAGTACTTC.

The V gene is TRBV18, the J gene TRBJ1-4; D is possibly TRBD1 (5 bases). The length of the CDR3 is 16 residues. The V and J ends lost 0 bases and 4 bases respectively, with 12 bases between them. Germline assignment: CDR1 KGHSH and CDR2 LQKENI. The CDR3, as DNA: TGTGCCAGCTCACCACCGTTAGCAGGGATTAATGAAAAACTGTTTTTT. The encoded protein is CASSPPLAGINEKLFF.

This clone was picked up one time. J is TRBJ2-6 and V is TRBV5-5; possibly TRBD1 or TRBD2 for D (6 bases each). The ends were cut back, 0 bases at V and 2 bases at J, with 12 bases in the middle. Germline V lookup: CDR1 SGHKS, CDR2 YYEKEE (reference sequence). This CDR3 spans 17 amino acids. CDR3 bases: TGTGCCAGCAGCTTGGAGGGGGGAAAGACTGGGGCCAACGTCCTGACTTTC. Amino acids: CASSLEGGKTGANVLTF.

The chain links TRBV18 to TRBJ2-7; 10 bases fit TRBD2. Germline assignment: CDR1 KGHSH and CDR2 LQKENI. This CDR3 spans 16 amino acids. V trimming: 3 bases; J trimming: 3 bases; junction bases outside the gene matches: 8. The CDR3 nucleotides are TGTGCCAGCTCACCGACCGGGACTAGCGTAATCTACGAGCAGTACTTC. Its translation: CASSPTGTSVIYEQYF. Complete variable domain (other parts from reference TRBV18 and TRBJ2-7): NAGVMQNPRHLVRRRGQEARLRCSPMKGHSHVYWYRQLPEEGLKFMVYLQKENIIDESGMPKERFSAEFPKEGPSILRIQQVVRGDSAAYFCASSPTGTSVIYEQYFGPGTRLTVT.

This clone is medium-sized. This rearrangement joins TRBV2 to TRBJ1-3; possibly TRBD1 for D (5 bases). Per germline, CDR1 SNHLY and CDR2 FYNNEI. V was pared by 8 bases and J by 0 bases, with 20 bases between. This CDR3 contains 17 residues. Written as DNA, the CDR3 is TGTGCCAGCTCACAGGTGGGCAGCCCCCACTCTGGAAACACCATATATTTT. This translates into CASSQVGSPHSGNTIYF.

CDR3 coding DNA: TGCGCCAGCAGCCCCACTAGCGGGCCCCGCTACGAGCAGTACTTC. Residues: CASSPTSGPRYEQYF. The V gene is TRBV4-3, the J gene TRBJ2-7; the match to TRBD2 covers 9 bases. This CDR3 has 15 residues. Germline CDR1 is LGHNA and CDR2 is YSLEER. Trimming removed 4 bases from V and 3 bases from J; junction bases left unmatched: 7.

Here the CDR3 reads CASTRLEGNYGYTF. Here the CDR3 DNA reads TGTGCCAGCACCCGGCTCGAGGGTAACTATGGCTACACCTTC. The chain has TRBV7-9 and TRBJ1-2; D gene unclear. Looked up from germline, CDR1 is SEHNR and CDR2 is FQNEAQ (reference sequence). The length of the CDR3 is 14 residues. V was shortened by 7 bases and J by 1 base, with 13 bases between the two germline ends.

In this sample, this clone turned up once. The V and J genes are TRBV10-1 and TRBJ1-3, with D possibly TRBD1 on 6 matching bases. This CDR3 comprises 16 residues. Trimming took 4 bases from V and 3 from J, leaving 16 bases between them. Per the germline V gene, CDR1 is WNHNN and CDR2 is SYGVQD (reference sequence). The CDR3 here is CASSGRLKGGGNTIYF. In nucleotides, the CDR3 is TGCGCCAGCAGTGGACGGCTTAAAGGGGGTGGAAACACCATATATTTT.

The rearrangement links TRBV7-9 to TRBJ2-1; TRBD1 aligns across 9 bases. The CDR3 runs 15 residues. Germline-derived CDR1 and CDR2 are SEHNR and FQNEAQ (reference sequence). With 5 bases clipped from V and 6 bases from J, the junction kept 8 bases outside the gene matches. CDR3 in DNA: TGTGCCAGCAGCACCCGGGACAGGGTCGGCAATGAGCAGTTCTTC. This sequence encodes CASSTRDRVGNEQFF.

This clone was counted a few times. J is TRBJ1-2 and V is TRBV19, with 8 bases identical to TRBD1. Per germline, CDR1 LNHDA and CDR2 SQIVND (reference sequence). CDR3 size: 15 residues. V lost 5 bases, J lost 2 bases, and 7 bases stayed unmatched. This CDR3 is CASSLGTGPNYGYTF. Here the CDR3 DNA reads TGTGCCAGTAGTCTCGGGACAGGACCAAACTATGGCTACACCTTC.

The chain couples TRBV14 to TRBJ2-3; D gene ambiguous. Germline CDR1 SGHDN, CDR2 FVKESK. This CDR3 spans 13 amino acids. The V gene lost 4 bases and the J gene lost 2 bases, with 7 bases spanning the gap. The CDR3 sequence: CASSRHLTDTQYF. The DNA of the CDR3 is TGTGCCAGCAGCCGCCATCTCACAGATACGCAGTATTTT.

The rearrangement joins TRBV27 to TRBJ2-1; D unresolved. V shed 5 bases and J shed 4 bases, with 15 bases lying between them. This CDR3 has 15 residues. Germline assignment: CDR1 MNHEY and CDR2 SMNVEV (reference sequence). CDR3 protein: CASSPSVGRYNEQFF. In DNA, the CDR3 is TGTGCCAGCAGTCCCTCAGTCGGACGGTACAATGAGCAGTTCTTC.

This clone was detected once. V is TRBV6-6 and J is TRBJ2-1, with D unresolved. The CDR3 loop spans 16 amino acids. V was shortened by 0 bases and J by 0 bases, with 9 bases between the two germline ends. CDR1 is MNHNY and CDR2 is SVGAGI in the germline V gene (reference sequence). CDR3 residues: CASSYSDQSSYNEQFF. The CDR3 DNA follows: TGTGCCAGCAGTTACTCAGACCAAAGCTCCTACAATGAGCAGTTCTTC.

V and J are TRBV7-2 and TRBJ2-3; 10 bases are a match to TRBD2. V gave up 1 base and J gave up 3 bases; unmatched junction bases: 4. CDR3 length: 16 amino acids. CDR1 is SGHTA, CDR2 FQGNSA, per germline. The CDR3 reads CASSLGAGGETDTQYF. The CDR3 DNA reads as TGTGCCAGCAGCTTAGGAGCGGGGGGGGAGACAGATACGCAGTATTTT.

The chain uses TRBV21-1 and TRBJ1-1; TRBD1, as called in the table, went unchecked against the DNA. TRBV21-1 is a listed pseudogene. The CDR3 is 15 residues long. DNA of the CDR3: TGTGCCAGCAGCAAATGCTGCGCCAGGGGGATTGAAGCTTTCTTT. It translates to CASSKCCARGIEAFF.

The genes are TRBV6-5 and TRBJ2-7, with 14 bases lining up with TRBD2. V was pared by 4 bases and J by 5 bases, with 4 bases of the junction left unmatched. Germline V lookup: CDR1 MNHEY, CDR2 SVGAGI. The CDR3 is made up of 15 amino acids. The CDR3 protein is CASSLGLAGVDEQYF. The CDR3 bases are TGTGCCAGCAGTTTGGGACTAGCGGGAGTAGACGAGCAGTACTTC.

The chain uses TRBV5-1 and TRBJ1-4, with D unclear. The CDR3 consists of 16 residues. CDR1 SGHRS and CDR2 YFSETQ come from the germline V gene. V was trimmed by 0 bases and J by 8 bases, leaving 17 bases between them. CDR3 coding DNA: TGCGCCAGCAGCTTGGCCATCGGTGGGCCACGCGAAAAACTGTTTTTT. Its translation is CASSLAIGGPREKLFF.

This clone was seen a few times. This rearrangement joins TRBV7-8 to TRBJ1-5; D may be TRBD1 (5 bases). Germline V gene sequence: CDR1 SGHVS, CDR2 FQNEAQ. Trimming took off 3 bases at V and 4 bases at J, with 13 bases between the two ends. This CDR3 is 15 amino acids long. The CDR3: CASSLSGRTNQPQHF. The CDR3 DNA reads as TGTGCCAGCAGCTTGTCGGGACGGACTAATCAGCCCCAGCATTTT.

The chain recombines TRBV19 with TRBJ1-5; D remains unclear. The V end was cut by 3 bases, the J end by 4 bases, with 7 bases between. The CDR3 runs 13 residues. Germline V gene lookup returns CDR1 LNHDA and CDR2 SQIVND (reference sequence). The CDR3 nucleotides are TGTGCCAGTAGTATCGAGACTAATCAGCCCCAGCATTTT. Encoded protein: CASSIETNQPQHF.

Note on this clone: At one boundary the junction diverges from the germline segment, which might be a read error. The CDR3 DNA reads TGTGCTAGCAGCTTGGACCAGGGGGCCTATGAGCAGTTCTTC. Its translation is CASSLDQGAYEQFF. The chain combines TRBV7-7 with TRBJ2-1; 8 bases fit TRBD1. The CDR3 is made up of 14 amino acids. Per germline, CDR1 SSHAT and CDR2 FNYEAQ (reference sequence).

The chain employs TRBV7-8 and TRBJ2-3, with D uncertain. The CDR3 is made up of 14 amino acids. V gave up 4 bases and J gave up 4 bases, with 12 bases separating them. Germline V gene sequence: CDR1 SGHVS, CDR2 FQNEAQ. CDR3 residues: CASSSPGPADTQYF. For the CDR3, the DNA is TGTGCCAGCAGCTCTCCAGGCCCGGCAGATACGCAGTATTTT.

This chain uses TRBV7-2 with TRBJ2-1, with TRBD2 identical over 9 bases. Germline V gene lookup returns CDR1 SGHTA and CDR2 FQGNSA. The CDR3 totals 16 residues. Unmatched junction bases numbered 13, after V lost 6 bases and J lost 7 bases. CDR3 nucleotide sequence: TGTGCCAGCAGTTCCTTGGCGGGAGGGTGGGTGAATGAGCAGTTCTTC. Translated: CASSSLAGGWVNEQFF.

This clone was found a few times. The V gene is TRBV19, the J gene TRBJ2-3; 10 positions agree with TRBD2. Germline V gene lookup returns CDR1 LNHDA and CDR2 SQIVND (reference sequence). The trim removed 6 bases at V and 4 bases at J, leaving 10 bases unmatched. CDR3 length equals 16 residues. The CDR3 nucleotides read TGTGCCAGTAGCGTGGGAAGCGGGGGGGCCCCAGATACGCAGTATTTT. Translated: CASSVGSGGAPDTQYF.

The V gene is TRBV4-3, the J gene TRBJ2-1, with D hard to call. This CDR3 contains 15 residues. The V end was cut by 0 bases, the J end by 7 bases, with 13 bases between. The germline CDR1 and CDR2 sequences are LGHNA and YSLEER. CDR3 protein: CASSQDGNRYNEQFF. For the CDR3, the DNA is TGCGCCAGCAGCCAAGATGGGAACAGATATAATGAGCAGTTCTTC.

The J gene is TRBJ2-7, the V gene TRBV7-2; the D gene is possibly TRBD2 (7 bases). CDR1 and CDR2 (germline): SGHTA, FQGNSA. This CDR3 contains 15 residues. V was shortened by 5 bases and J by 5 bases, with 19 bases between the two germline ends. In DNA, the CDR3 is TGTGCCAGCAGCCTATTCGGGGGGCGGGGAAACGAGCAGTACTTC. The encoded protein is CASSLFGGRGNEQYF. Filled out from reference TRBV7-2 and TRBJ2-7, the complete variable domain reads GAGVSQSPSNKVTEKGKDVELRCDPISGHTALYWYRQSLGQGLEFLIYFQGNSAPDKSGLPSDRFSAERTGGSVSTLTIQRTQQEDSAVYLCASSLFGGRGNEQYFGPGTRLTVT.

J is TRBJ1-2 and V is TRBV19; no definite D call. Looked up from germline, CDR1 is LNHDA and CDR2 is SQIVND (reference sequence). V lost 3 bases, J lost 2 bases, and 10 bases lay in between. The CDR3 length is 14 residues. The CDR3 sequence: CASSIWGRNYGYTF. CDR3 coding DNA: TGTGCCAGTAGTATTTGGGGTCGCAACTATGGCTACACCTTC.

The rearrangement uses TRBV28 and TRBJ2-7, with TRBD1 as a possible D gene (6 bases). V dropped 7 bases and J dropped 2 bases, with 15 bases sitting between them. Per germline, CDR1 MDHEN and CDR2 SYDVKM. The CDR3 is made up of 14 amino acids. The DNA for the CDR3 is TGTGCCAGCACCCTTACAGGGTCTCCCTACGAGCAGTACTTC. Protein product: CASTLTGSPYEQYF.

This clone was seen only once. This chain joins TRBV19 and TRBJ2-1; D not resolved. This CDR3 has 14 residues. Germline CDR1 LNHDA, CDR2 SQIVND (reference sequence). V was trimmed by 5 bases and J by 0 bases, leaving 8 bases between them. The CDR3 sequence: CASSRANSYNEQFF. CDR3 in DNA: TGTGCCAGTAGTCGGGCAAACTCCTACAATGAGCAGTTCTTC.